This note documents a single T cell receptor (beta chain) sequence. The antigen remains unidentified. Trimming took 1 base from V and 5 from J; bases not matched to a gene: 12. This CDR3 region has 18 residues. Germline-derived CDR1 and CDR2 are LGHNA and YSLEER. This sample is drawn from a study of cytomegalovirus exposure and HLA in healthy donors. Study findings and constraints: V- and J-gene trimming of TCR beta was linked (in a later analysis) to a missense DCLRE1C variant. In an earlier analysis, in 620 or so donors, most V segments appeared productive either ~87% or ~30% of the time. An Asian-associated ancestry cluster reportedly showed fewer N-insertions than the roughly 670-donor mean in a later analysis.

A multiplex PCR was run with 60 Vbeta primers and 13 Jbeta primers. The data were produced by immunoSEQ multiplex PCR, yet TCRdb's version contains in-frame clones alone and is incomplete. The data show around 150,000 clones, around 77% seen once. These donors, healthy bone marrow donors, were studied. The origin of this receptor is a woman aged 35 to 49 in good health and CMV-seronegative. Material for sequencing was PBMCs. The J gene is TRBJ1-4, the V gene TRBV4-3; 8 nucleotides align to TRBD1. The CDR3 DNA follows: TGCGCCAGCAGCCAAGCGGACAGGGTGATGGCGGTCAATGAAAAACTGTTTTTT. Translating gives CASSQADRVMAVNEKLFF.